These 20 T cell receptor beta chains were all obtained from the same sample, sequenced in a study of T cells in Graves' hyperthyroidism and ophthalmopathy. Regions amplified from RNA transcripts were the TCR beta CDR3 regions. HTBI primers drove first-round RT-PCR of the TCR CDR3. TCRdb reprocessed the multiplex PCR reads with MiXCR, giving one entry per CDR3 protein. The repertoire holds nearly 750,000 distinct CDR3 sequences, with roughly 32% as singletons. The sequencing input was blood. The receptors shown here come from a woman in her 40s with Graves' hyperthyroidism.

The V call is TRBV10-3, the J call TRBJ2-2, with 7 bases identical to TRBD2. The CDR3 totals 14 residues. The junction had 6 bases not matched to a gene; V was cut back by 0 bases and J by 11 bases. Germline V lookup: CDR1 ENHRY, CDR2 SYGVKD. In DNA, the CDR3 is TGTGCCATCAGTGAGTCGAGCGGGGTAGGTGAGCTGTTTTTT. Translated, it gives CAISESSGVGELFF.

The V and J genes are TRBV4-3 and TRBJ2-1; D gene ambiguous. Trimming pared 0 bases from V and 10 bases from J, leaving 7 bases between. The length of the CDR3 is 12 residues. CDR1 and CDR2 from the germline V gene are LGHNA and YSLEER. CDR3 residues: CASSQDRHEQFF. The CDR3 DNA reads TGCGCCAGCAGCCAAGATCGCCACGAGCAGTTCTTC.

V is TRBV11-2 and J is TRBJ2-7; the D gene is possibly TRBD2 (6 bases). The CDR3 length is 16 residues. The germline CDR1 and CDR2 sequences are SGHAT and FQNNGV. The germline V and J ends were trimmed by 5 bases and 1 base, with 18 bases remaining between them. Here the CDR3 reads CASSGGYYSSSYEQYF. The CDR3 nucleotides read TGTGCCAGCAGCGGGGGGTACTATAGTTCGTCCTACGAGCAGTACTTC.

Many counts were recorded for this clonotype. This chain uses TRBV7-9 with TRBJ2-7; 14 bases map to TRBD2. The CDR3 sequence is 16 residues long. Germline loops: CDR1 SEHNR, CDR2 FQNEAQ (reference sequence). V gave up 3 bases and J gave up 4 bases; unmatched junction bases: 5. The CDR3 here is CASSFRLAGGQYEQYF. The DNA of the CDR3 is TGTGCCAGCAGCTTCCGACTAGCGGGGGGGCAGTACGAGCAGTACTTC.

This clonotype was seen repeatedly, ten times or more. The gene calls are TRBV11-2 and TRBJ2-5; TRBD2 is a possible D gene (6 bases). This CDR3 region has 15 residues. The germline gives CDR1 SGHAT, CDR2 FQNNGV. Trimming shortened V by 5 bases and J by 5 bases, and 18 bases separated the two germline ends. As DNA, the CDR3 is TGTGCCAGCAGCCCCTCTGATAGCGGCTGGGAGACCCAGTACTTC. Translated, it gives CASSPSDSGWETQYF.

Concerning this clonotype: Germline and junction disagree at one end, which may indicate a read error. The chain is built from TRBV7-2 and TRBJ2-7, with D perhaps matching TRBD1 (5 bases). Germline V gene sequence: CDR1 SGHTA, CDR2 FQGNSA. This CDR3 has 15 residues. This chain's CDR3 is CASRRKLTVPNEQHF. The CDR3 region has the DNA TGTGCCAGCAGGCGCAAACTGACAGTGCCCAACGAGCAGCACTTC.

Only a few counts were recorded for this clonotype. The CDR3 reads CASSPSLGASYEQYF. The DNA of the CDR3 is TGCGCCAGCAGCCCAAGTCTGGGGGCGTCCTACGAGCAGTACTTC. This chain uses TRBV4-1 with TRBJ2-7; tentatively, D is TRBD1 (6 bases). The germline V gene has CDR1 MGHRA and CDR2 YSYEKL. CDR3 length: 15 residues. Trimming took 4 bases from V and 1 from J, leaving 14 bases between them.

This chain links TRBV7-3 with TRBJ1-1; D remains unclear. CDR3 size: 14 residues. The ends were cut back, 1 base at V and 11 bases at J, with 17 bases in the middle. From germline, CDR1 is SGHTA and CDR2 FQGTGA. The CDR3 loop is CASSLNGGLRGAFF. The DNA for the CDR3 is TGTGCCAGCAGCTTAAACGGTGGCTTAAGAGGCGCTTTCTTT.

With regard to this clonotype: It may be a read error: a sequence one base away is much more abundant. The V gene is TRBV10-3, the J gene TRBJ1-5, with D perhaps matching TRBD1 (6 bases). The germline V gene has CDR1 ENHRY and CDR2 SYGVKD. V gave up 10 bases and J gave up 5 bases, with 24 bases separating them. CDR3 length equals 16 residues. The CDR3 loop reads CASPFDGGMCDQPQHF. In DNA form, the CDR3 reads TGTGCCAGCCCCTTTGATGGGGGCATGTGCGATCAGCCCCAGCATTTT.

This clonotype has only a few counts. The chain uses TRBV2 and TRBJ1-5; D is undetermined. CDR1 and CDR2 (germline): SNHLY, FYNNEI. V was cut by 0 bases and J by 0 bases, with 9 bases left in between. This CDR3 contains 16 residues. CDR3 loop: CASSEAGWYSNQPQHF. The CDR3 DNA follows: TGTGCCAGCAGTGAAGCGGGATGGTATAGCAATCAGCCCCAGCATTTT.

This clonotype was seen only a few times. The V gene is TRBV10-3, the J gene TRBJ2-7; TRBD2 is a possible D gene (5 bases). Germline V gene data show CDR1 as ENHRY and CDR2 as SYGVKD. The ends were cut back, 10 bases at V and 1 base at J, with 20 bases in the middle. The CDR3 has 15 amino acids. The CDR3 region is CASSQYGVRSYEQYF. As DNA, the CDR3 is TGTGCCAGCTCACAATACGGGGTAAGGTCCTACGAGCAGTACTTC.

V and J are TRBV11-1 and TRBJ1-2; 9 bases line up with TRBD1. V lost 4 bases, J lost 11 bases, and 2 bases stayed unmatched. Germline CDR1 and CDR2: SGHAT and FQDESV (reference sequence). The CDR3 is 11 residues long. CDR3 sequence reads: CASSSGTGYTF. CDR3 DNA: TGTGCCAGCAGCTCCGGGACAGGGTACACCTTC.

This clonotype was recorded many times. The J gene is TRBJ1-1, the V gene TRBV20-1; TRBD1 aligns across 7 bases. The CDR3 consists of 11 residues. From germline, CDR1 is DFQATT and CDR2 SNEGSKA (reference sequence). V dropped 6 bases and J dropped 8; count of bases not matched to a gene: 6. The CDR3, as DNA: TGCAGTGCCAGGGACAGACCCGAAGCTTTCTTT. Protein: CSARDRPEAFF.

The chain links TRBV20-1 to TRBJ2-5; 7 bases fit TRBD1. Trimming at V came to 3 bases and at J to 1 base, leaving 2 bases not matched to a gene. The CDR3 sequence is 13 residues long. The germline gives CDR1 DFQATT, CDR2 SNEGSKA (reference sequence). DNA for the CDR3: TGCAGTGCTAGGGGACAGAGCCAAGAGACCCAGTACTTC. It is translated as CSARGQSQETQYF.

This chain uses TRBV6-5 with TRBJ1-1; D gene uncertain. V was shortened by 7 bases and J by 11 bases, with 23 bases between the two germline ends. CDR3 length: 14 residues. Germline CDR1 reads MNHEY; CDR2 reads SVGAGI. The CDR3 reads CASTDRLAGSGAFF. CDR3 DNA: TGTGCCAGCACCGACCGGCTTGCGGGGTCCGGCGCTTTCTTT.

This chain links TRBV11-2 with TRBJ2-5; TRBD2 matches 8 bases. The DNA end is more similar to TRBJ2-1, so the J call may be wrong. The CDR3 is 13 residues long. CDR1 is SGHAT and CDR2 is FQNNGV in the germline V gene. The CDR3 DNA is TGTGCCAGCAGTCTCGGGACTAGGGGGGAGCAGTTCTTC. It yields the protein CASSLGTRGEQFF.

V usage is TRBV5-1 and J usage is TRBJ1-1; unclear D gene. CDR1 SGHRS and CDR2 YFSETQ come from the germline V gene. Trimming shortened V by 1 base and J by 6 bases, and 16 bases separated the two germline ends. The CDR3 runs to 15 residues. CDR3 protein: CASSLTGGNFAEAFF. DNA for the CDR3: TGCGCCAGCAGCTTGACGGGAGGGAATTTCGCTGAAGCTTTCTTT. Based on the CDR3 plus reference TRBV5-1 and TRBJ1-1, the full variable domain is KAGVTQTPRYLIKTRGQQVTLSCSPISGHRSVSWYQQTPGQGLQFLFEYFSETQRNKGNFPGRFSGRQFSNSRSEMNVSTLELGDSALYLCASSLTGGNFAEAFFGQGTRLTVV.

The chain recombines TRBV12-3 or TRBV12-4 with TRBJ1-2; 9 bases line up with TRBD1. Germline trimming cut 6 bases from V and 7 bases from J; bases unmatched to any gene: 6. The CDR3 consists of 13 residues. In DNA form, the CDR3 reads TGTGCCAGCAGAGAGGGACAGGGATCTGGCTACACCTTC. This translates into CASREGQGSGYTF.

This clonotype turned up a few times. The J gene is TRBJ2-5, the V gene TRBV5-1; possible D gene TRBD2, 8 bases. This CDR3 has 15 amino acids. Germline lookup yields CDR1 SGHRS and CDR2 YFSETQ. The V gene lost 1 base and the J gene lost 9 bases, with 19 bases spanning the gap. The CDR3 spells CASSLTSGQGVAQYF. The CDR3 nucleotides read TGCGCCAGCAGCTTGACTAGCGGCCAGGGGGTGGCCCAGTACTTC.

The chain combines TRBV7-2 with TRBJ2-7; 12 bases agree with TRBD2. Germline-derived CDR1 and CDR2 are SGHTA and FQGNSA. Germline trimming cut 4 bases from V and 6 bases from J; bases unmatched to any gene: 16. This CDR3 contains 18 residues. CDR3 protein: CASSSSGLAGPGGPEQYF. In DNA, the CDR3 is TGTGCCAGCAGCTCCTCGGGACTAGCGGGTCCCGGGGGGCCCGAGCAGTACTTC.